Below, one T cell receptor (beta chain) is given with its context. Trimming stripped 3 bases from V and 4 bases from J, with 9 bases between. The CDR3 has 13 residues. Germline V lookup: CDR1 LNHDA, CDR2 SQIVND (reference sequence). The time point is: cycle 4 day 1 (C4D1), after more than 5 weeks of nivolumab. There was relapse after autologous stem cell transplantation in every patient, and there was variation in brentuximab vedotin exposure. This entry comes from a study of PD-1 blockade in classical Hodgkin lymphoma. The data were produced by immunoSEQ multiplex PCR, yet TCRdb's version contains in-frame clones alone and is incomplete. The sample has approximately 38,000 clones, around 80% seen once; the top ten hold 9.8%.

V and J are TRBV19 and TRBJ2-5; TRBD1 might be the D (5 bases). This TCR came from a human donor with classical Hodgkin lymphoma. Sequencing was performed on peripheral blood mononuclear cells (PBMCs), taken before the fourth cycle of nivolumab. The CDR3 loop is CASSMGLGETQYF. CDR3 nucleotide sequence: TGTGCCAGTAGTATGGGGCTGGGAGAGACCCAGTACTTC.